Below, one T cell receptor (beta chain) is given with its context. Its antigen remains unidentified. From germline, CDR1 is SGHRS and CDR2 YFSETQ. CDR3 length equals 14 residues. The V gene lost 6 bases and the J gene lost 2 bases, with 15 bases spanning the gap. This sample is part of a study of T cell responses to AZD1222 COVID-19 vaccine. Findings of the study overall: Reportedly, nearly half the spike-specific TCRs target unmutated variant regions. Just a handful of AZD1222 recipients tested seropositive at baseline. There were repertoire samples only from the period after the peak T cell response.

This table comes from immunoSEQ multiplex PCR, and its TCRdb copy is limited to in-frame clones, with some not included. This table holds about 190,000 clones, more than 75% found once. The origin of this receptor is an adult in good health. The starting material was peripheral blood, obtained on day 0 of MenACWY control vaccination. The chain carries TRBV5-1 and TRBJ2-7, with D perhaps matching TRBD2 (6 bases). CDR3 in amino acids: CASIGGTLPYEQYF. The CDR3 nucleotides are TGCGCCAGCATTGGCGGGACGTTGCCCTACGAGCAGTACTTC.